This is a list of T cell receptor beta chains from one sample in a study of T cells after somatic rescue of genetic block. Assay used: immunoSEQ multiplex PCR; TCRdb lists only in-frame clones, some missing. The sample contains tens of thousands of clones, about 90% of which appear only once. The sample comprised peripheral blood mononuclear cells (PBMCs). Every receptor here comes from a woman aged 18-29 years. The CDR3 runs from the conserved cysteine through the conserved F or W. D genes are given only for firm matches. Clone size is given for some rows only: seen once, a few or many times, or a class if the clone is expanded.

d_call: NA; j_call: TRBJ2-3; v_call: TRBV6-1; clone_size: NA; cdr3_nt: TGTGCCAGCACCCCCACAGATACGCAGTATTTT; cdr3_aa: CASTPTDTQYF
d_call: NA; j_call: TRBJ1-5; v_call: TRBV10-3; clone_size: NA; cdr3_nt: TGTGCCATCCGCCCTGGGGAACCCAATCAGCCCCAGCATTTT; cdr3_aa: CAIRPGEPNQPQHF
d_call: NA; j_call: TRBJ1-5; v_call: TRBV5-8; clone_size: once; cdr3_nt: TGTGCCAGCAGCTTGGTCCGAGCCACATATAGCAATCAGCCCCAGCATTTT; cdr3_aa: CASSLVRATYSNQPQHF
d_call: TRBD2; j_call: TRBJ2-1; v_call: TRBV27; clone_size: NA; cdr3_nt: TGTGCCAGCAGCCTAGGGCGGGGACTAGCGGGAGGCCGGAGCTCCTACAATGAGCAGTTCTTC; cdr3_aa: CASSLGRGLAGGRSSYNEQFF
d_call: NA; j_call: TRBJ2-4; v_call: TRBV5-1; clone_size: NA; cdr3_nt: TGCGCCAGCAGCTTGGAAGGGACGGTTCTAGCCAAAAACATTCAGTACTTC; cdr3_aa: CASSLEGTVLAKNIQYF
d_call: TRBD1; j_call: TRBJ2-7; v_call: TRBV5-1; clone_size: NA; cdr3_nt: TGCGCCAGCAGCCGGACAGGGCAGAACGAGCAGTACTTC; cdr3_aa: CASSRTGQNEQYF
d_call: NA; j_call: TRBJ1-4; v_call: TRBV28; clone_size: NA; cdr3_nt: TGTGCCAGCAGGAACTTTGGGCCAGATAGAGAAAAACTGTTTTTT; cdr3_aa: CASRNFGPDREKLFF
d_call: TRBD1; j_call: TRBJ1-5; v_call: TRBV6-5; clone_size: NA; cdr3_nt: TGTGCCAGCAAACGGGACAGGGCCTACCTTGCCCAGCATTTT; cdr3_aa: CASKRDRAYLAQHF
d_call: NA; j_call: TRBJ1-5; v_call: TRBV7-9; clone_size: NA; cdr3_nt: TGTGCCAGCAGCCTGGGGGGGTCCACGACGTTTGGCAATCAGCCCCAGCATTTT; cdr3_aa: CASSLGGSTTFGNQPQHF
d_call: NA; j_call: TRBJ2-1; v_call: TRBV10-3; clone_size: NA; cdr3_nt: TGTGCCATCAGTGTAACCGGGACCGACAATGAGCAGTTCTTC; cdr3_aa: CAISVTGTDNEQFF
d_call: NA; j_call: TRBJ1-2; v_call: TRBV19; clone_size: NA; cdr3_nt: TGTGCCAGTTGCACACTACCGGGGGGTGCCAAGGGATTGAGTGGCTACACCTTC; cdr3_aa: CASCTLPGGAKGLSGYTF
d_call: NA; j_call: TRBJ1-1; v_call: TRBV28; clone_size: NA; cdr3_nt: TGTGCCAGCAGTTTGGTACAGGCCAACACTGAAGCTTTCTTT; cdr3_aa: CASSLVQANTEAFF
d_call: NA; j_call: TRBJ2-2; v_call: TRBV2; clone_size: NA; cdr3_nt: TGTGCCAGCAAATGGTCCGGTGCCGGGGAGCTGTTTTTT; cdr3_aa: CASKWSGAGELFF
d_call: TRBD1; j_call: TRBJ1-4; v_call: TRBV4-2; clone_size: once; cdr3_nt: TGTGCCAGCAGCTCAGGGGACAGGGACAATGAAAAACTGTTTTTT; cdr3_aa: CASSSGDRDNEKLFF
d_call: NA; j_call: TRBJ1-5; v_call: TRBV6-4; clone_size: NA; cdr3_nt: TGTGCCAGCAGTGAGGGGCGAAATCAGCCCCAGCATTTT; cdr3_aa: CASSEGRNQPQHF
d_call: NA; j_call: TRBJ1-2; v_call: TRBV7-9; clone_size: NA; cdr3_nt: TGTGCCAGCAGCTTAGGAGGCAGCACTAACTATGGCTACACCTTC; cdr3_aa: CASSLGGSTNYGYTF
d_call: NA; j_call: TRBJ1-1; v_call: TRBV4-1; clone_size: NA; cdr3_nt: TGCGCCAGCAGCCAAGCGAAGGGCGAGCATGAAGCTTTCTTT; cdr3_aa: CASSQAKGEHEAFF
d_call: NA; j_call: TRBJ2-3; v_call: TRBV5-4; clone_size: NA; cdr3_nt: TGTGCCAGCAGCCTTGCACAGTTCGGCACAGATACGCAGTATTTT; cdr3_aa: CASSLAQFGTDTQYF
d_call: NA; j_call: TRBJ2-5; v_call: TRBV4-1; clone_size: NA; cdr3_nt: TGCGCCAGCAGCCAAGATGCGGGTTTGGAGACCCAGTACTTC; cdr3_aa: CASSQDAGLETQYF
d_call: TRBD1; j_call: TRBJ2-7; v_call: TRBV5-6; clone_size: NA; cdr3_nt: TGTGCCAGCAGCCGGACAGGGACCCCCCACGAGCAGTACTTC; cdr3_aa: CASSRTGTPHEQYF
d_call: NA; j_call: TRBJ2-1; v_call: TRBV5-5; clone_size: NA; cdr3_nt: TGTGCCAGCAGCCAAGCTCTTGTGGACAATGAGCAGTTCTTC; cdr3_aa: CASSQALVDNEQFF
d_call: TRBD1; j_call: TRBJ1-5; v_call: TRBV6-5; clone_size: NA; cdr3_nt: TGTGCCAGCAGCCGGGGACAGGGCAATCAGCCCCAGCATTTT; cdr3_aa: CASSRGQGNQPQHF
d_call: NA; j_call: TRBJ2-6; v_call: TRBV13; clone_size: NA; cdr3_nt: TGTGCCAGCAGCTTAGAGGGAAAGACAGCCCTACTCTCTGGGGCCAACGTCCTGACTTTC; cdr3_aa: CASSLEGKTALLSGANVLTF
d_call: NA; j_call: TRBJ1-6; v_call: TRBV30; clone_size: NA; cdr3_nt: TGTGCCTGGGGGGCCGGGGAACCCCTCCACTTT; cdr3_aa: CAWGAGEPLHF
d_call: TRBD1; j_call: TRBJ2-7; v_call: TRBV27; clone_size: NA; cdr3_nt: TGTGCCAGCAGTACAGGGGGCGCAGGCGACGAGCAGTACTTC; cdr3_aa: CASSTGGAGDEQYF
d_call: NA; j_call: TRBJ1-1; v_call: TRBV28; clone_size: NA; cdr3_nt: TGTGCCAGCAGTTCTAATTTCCTGGGGGCTTTCTTT; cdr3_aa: CASSSNFLGAFF
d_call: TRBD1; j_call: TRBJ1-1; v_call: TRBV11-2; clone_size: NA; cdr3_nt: TGTGCCAGCAGCTGGACAGGGTCTAGTTCTAAAGACCAAGCTTTCTTT; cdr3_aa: CASSWTGSSSKDQAFF
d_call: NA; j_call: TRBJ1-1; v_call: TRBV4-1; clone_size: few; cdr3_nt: TGCGCCAGCAGCCAAGATCGGGGTGAAGCTTTCTTT; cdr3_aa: CASSQDRGEAFF
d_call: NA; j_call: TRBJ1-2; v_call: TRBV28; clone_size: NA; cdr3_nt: TGTGCCAGCAGCCCCGGTGGGCGATTCTATGGCTACACCTTC; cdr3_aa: CASSPGGRFYGYTF
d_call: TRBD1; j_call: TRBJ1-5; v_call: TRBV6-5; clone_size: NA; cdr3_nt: TGTGCCAGCAGGACAGGGGGTCGTGGACAGCCCCAGCATTTT; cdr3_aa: CASRTGGRGQPQHF
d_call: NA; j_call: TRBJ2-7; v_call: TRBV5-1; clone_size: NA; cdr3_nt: TGCGCCAGCAGCTTGGACGGGTCCTACGAGCAGTACTTC; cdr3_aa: CASSLDGSYEQYF
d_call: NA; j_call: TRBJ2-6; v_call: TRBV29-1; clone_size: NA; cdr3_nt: TGCAGCGTTTTCCGGGACGTAGACTCTGGGGCCAACGTCCTGACTTTC; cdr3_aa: CSVFRDVDSGANVLTF
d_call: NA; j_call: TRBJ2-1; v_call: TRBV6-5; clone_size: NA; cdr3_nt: TGTGCCAGCAGTACCAGGGCCACCTACAATGAGCAGTTCTTC; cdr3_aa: CASSTRATYNEQFF
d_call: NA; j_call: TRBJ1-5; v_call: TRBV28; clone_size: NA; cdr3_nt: TGTGCCAGCAGGACCCGGGACGGAGGCAATCAGCCCCAGCATTTT; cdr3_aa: CASRTRDGGNQPQHF
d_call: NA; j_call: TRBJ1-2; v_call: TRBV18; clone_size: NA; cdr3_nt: TGTGCCAGCTCACCACTTGATGGCTACACCTTC; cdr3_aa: CASSPLDGYTF
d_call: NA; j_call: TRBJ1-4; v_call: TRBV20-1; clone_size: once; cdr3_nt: TGCAGTGCTAGAGATACCGAAAAACTGTTTTTT; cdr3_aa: CSARDTEKLFF
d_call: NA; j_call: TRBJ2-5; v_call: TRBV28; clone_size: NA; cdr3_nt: TGTGCCAGCAGTTTACCTAGCAGCCAAGAGACCCAGTACTTC; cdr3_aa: CASSLPSSQETQYF
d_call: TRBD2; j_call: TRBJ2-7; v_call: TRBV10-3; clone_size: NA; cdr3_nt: TGTGCCATCACCTCCCACGGACTAGCGGCCAGGAGCTCCTACGAGCAGTACTTC; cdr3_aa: CAITSHGLAARSSYEQYF
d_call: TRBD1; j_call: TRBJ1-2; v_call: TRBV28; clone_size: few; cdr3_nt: TGTGCCAGCAGGAACAGGGGGCCTGGTGGCTACACCTTC; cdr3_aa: CASRNRGPGGYTF
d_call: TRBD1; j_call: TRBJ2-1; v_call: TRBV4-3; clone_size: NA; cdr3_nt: TGCGCCAGCAGCCGGGGTCGGGACAGGGTTATGAATGAGCAGTTCTTC; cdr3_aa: CASSRGRDRVMNEQFF
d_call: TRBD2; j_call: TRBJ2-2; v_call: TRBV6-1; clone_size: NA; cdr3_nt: TGTGCCAGCAGTGAACCCTCTAGCGGGAGAAGGGGCACCGGGGAGCTGTTTTTT; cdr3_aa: CASSEPSSGRRGTGELFF
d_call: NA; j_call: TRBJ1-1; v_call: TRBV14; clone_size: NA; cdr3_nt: TGTGCCAGCAGCCAAGCCCTCCGGGGCGAGGGCTACACTGAAGCTTTCTTT; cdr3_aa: CASSQALRGEGYTEAFF
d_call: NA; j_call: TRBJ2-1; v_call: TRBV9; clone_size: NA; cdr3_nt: TGTGCCAGCAGCCGGAGTGGGGGCAATGAGCAGTTCTTC; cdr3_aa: CASSRSGGNEQFF
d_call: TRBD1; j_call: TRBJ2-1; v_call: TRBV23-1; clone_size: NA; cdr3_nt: TGCGCCAGCAGTCGTATCTTCTGGACAGGGGTCTACAATGAGCAGTTCTTC; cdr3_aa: CASSRIFWTGVYNEQFF
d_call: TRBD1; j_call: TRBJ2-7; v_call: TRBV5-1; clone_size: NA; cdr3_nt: TGCGCCAGCAAACGGGACAGCTCCTACGAGCAGTACTTC; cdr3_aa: CASKRDSSYEQYF